The 5 T cell receptor beta chains listed next were all sequenced from one sample in a study of T cell responses to AZD1222 COVID-19 vaccine. Some clones are missing from TCRdb's copy, which holds only in-frame ones; the method was immunoSEQ multiplex PCR. The data hold 130,000 to 150,000 clones, with 89% observed a single time. Sequencing used peripheral blood, obtained on day 0 of AZD1222 vaccination. These receptors all stem from an adult in good health.

V and J are TRBV6-6 and TRBJ2-7; D may be TRBD1 (6 bases). Germline CDR1 MNHNY, CDR2 SVGAGI (reference sequence). The germline V and J ends were trimmed by 6 bases and 2 bases, with 11 bases remaining between them. There are 13 residues in the CDR3. The DNA of the CDR3 is TGTGCCAGCAGCCGAACAGGGACCTACGAGCAGTACTTC. It is translated as CASSRTGTYEQYF.

V usage is TRBV5-1 and J usage is TRBJ2-7, with 7 bases that match TRBD1. J lost 2 bases, V lost 5 bases, and 10 bases had no gene match. Germline lookup yields CDR1 SGHRS and CDR2 YFSETQ. This CDR3 has 15 residues. This chain's CDR3 is CASRLLVQGAYEQYF. Written as DNA, the CDR3 is TGCGCCAGCAGACTGCTGGTCCAGGGGGCCTACGAGCAGTACTTC.

The chain combines TRBV6-1 with TRBJ2-1; 8 nucleotides match TRBD2. The V gene end was trimmed by 2 bases and the J gene end by 4 bases; junction bases not matched to a gene: 4. CDR1 and CDR2 (germline): MNHNS, SASEGT. The CDR3 length is 15 residues. The CDR3, as DNA: TGTGCCAGCAGTGAAAAAACTAGCGGTTACAATGAGCAGTTCTTC. Translating it yields CASSEKTSGYNEQFF.

This chain connects TRBV7-2 to TRBJ1-5; maybe TRBD1 (5 bases). The CDR3 extends over 17 amino acids. V was shortened by 1 base and J by 2 bases, with 15 bases between the two germline ends. Germline CDR1 is SGHTA and CDR2 is FQGNSA. Written as DNA, the CDR3 is TGTGCCAGCAGCTTAGTAAGCCAGGGAGCTGGCAATCAGCCCCAGCATTTT. This codes for CASSLVSQGAGNQPQHF.

This chain links TRBV5-1 with TRBJ2-5; D unclear. Germline V CDR1 and CDR2: SGHRS, YFSETQ. V lost 7 bases, J lost 0 bases, and 10 bases lay in between. The CDR3 contains 13 residues. CDR3 loop: CASGVGDQETQYF. The CDR3 nucleotides read TGCGCCAGCGGCGTTGGGGACCAAGAGACCCAGTACTTC.